This T cell receptor beta chain appears in the sequencing data of a study of CD8 T cells in Susac syndrome. Whole-study findings and limits: In total CD8+ repertoires, around 15 Susac-specific public clones were detected, and CD8+ TEMRA repertoires contained several.

TCR beta sequencing was performed on blood CD8+ and CD4+ T cells. Note on this clonotype: Its antigen is as yet unknown.

Random hexamers served to reverse transcribe about 0.45 to 1 ug RNA. TCRdb reprocessed the immunoSEQ multiplex PCR reads with MiXCR, giving one entry per CDR3 protein. Here the sample spans some 110,000 distinct CDR3 sequences, approximately 94% being singletons. This sequence was found in a human donor with Susac syndrome. Input material: CD8+ T cells from PBMCs.

The DNA for the CDR3 is TGCAGTGCCCGAACGGACAGGGCCCCCTCCTACGAGCAGTACTTC. Amino acids: CSARTDRAPSYEQYF. The chain combines TRBV20-1 with TRBJ2-7; 8 bases are shared with TRBD1. The CDR3 totals 15 residues. V shed 6 bases and J 0 bases; nucleotides not matched to a gene: 10. Germline CDR1 is DFQATT and CDR2 is SNEGSKA (reference sequence).